This T cell receptor beta chain was captured by sequencing in a study of blood T cells in healthy people across ages. Across the whole study: In model experiments, template switching was able to capture about one barcoded beta molecule for every two T cells that were present.

CDR3 size: 16 residues. V gave up 4 bases and J gave up 9 bases; unmatched junction bases: 9. Germline CDR1 reads LGHDT; CDR2 reads YNNKEL (reference sequence). A second PCR, run for roughly 7 to 12 cycles, used a sample-barcoded 5' primer plus a J-beta primer mix. Each CDR3 protein is one row after TCRdb ran MiXCR on the 5' RACE reads. The repertoire holds around 750,000 distinct CDR3 sequences, with 53% as singletons. Total RNA, at least 6 micrograms per sample, came from PBMCs. J is TRBJ1-6 and V is TRBV3-1; 10 positions match TRBD1. The TCR originated in an elderly man in good health. The sequenced sample consisted of blood. DNA of the CDR3: TGTGCCAGCAGCCCGATGGACAGGGGGTCAAGTTCACCCCTCCACTTT. This translates into CASSPMDRGSSSPLHF. Supplemented by reference TRBV3-1 and TRBJ1-6, the full variable domain reads DTAVSQTPKYLVTQMGNDKSIKCEQNLGHDTMYWYKQDSKKFLKIMFSYNNKELIINETVPNRFSPKSPDKAHLNLHINSLELGDSAVYFCASSPMDRGSSSPLHFGNGTRLTVT.